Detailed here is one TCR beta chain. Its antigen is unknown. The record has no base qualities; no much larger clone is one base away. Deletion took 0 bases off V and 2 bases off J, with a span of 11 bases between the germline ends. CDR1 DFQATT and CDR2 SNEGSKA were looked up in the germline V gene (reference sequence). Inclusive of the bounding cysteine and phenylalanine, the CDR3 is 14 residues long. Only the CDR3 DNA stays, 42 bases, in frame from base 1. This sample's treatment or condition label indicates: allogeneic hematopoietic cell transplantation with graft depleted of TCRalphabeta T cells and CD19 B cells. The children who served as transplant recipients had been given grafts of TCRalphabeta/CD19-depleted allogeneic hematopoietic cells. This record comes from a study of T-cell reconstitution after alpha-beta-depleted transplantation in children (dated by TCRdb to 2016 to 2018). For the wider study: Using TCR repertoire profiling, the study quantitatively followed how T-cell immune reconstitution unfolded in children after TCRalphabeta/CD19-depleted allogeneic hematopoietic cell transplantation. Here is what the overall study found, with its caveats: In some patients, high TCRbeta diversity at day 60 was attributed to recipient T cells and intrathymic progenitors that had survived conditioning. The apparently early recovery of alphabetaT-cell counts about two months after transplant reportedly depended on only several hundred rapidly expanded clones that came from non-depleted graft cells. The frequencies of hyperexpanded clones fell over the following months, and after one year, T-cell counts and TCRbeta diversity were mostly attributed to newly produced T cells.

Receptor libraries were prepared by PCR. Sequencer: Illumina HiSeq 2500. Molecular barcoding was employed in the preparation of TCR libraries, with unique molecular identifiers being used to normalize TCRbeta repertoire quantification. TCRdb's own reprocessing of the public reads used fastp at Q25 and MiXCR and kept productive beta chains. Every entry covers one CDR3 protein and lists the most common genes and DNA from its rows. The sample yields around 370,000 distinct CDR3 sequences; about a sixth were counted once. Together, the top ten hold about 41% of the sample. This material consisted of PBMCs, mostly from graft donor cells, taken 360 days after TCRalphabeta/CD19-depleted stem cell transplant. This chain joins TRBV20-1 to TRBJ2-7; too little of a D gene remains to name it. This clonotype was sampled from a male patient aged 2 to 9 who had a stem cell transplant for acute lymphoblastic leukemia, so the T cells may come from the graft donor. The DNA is TGCAGTGCTAGAGATCCCAGGCCTACCTACGAGCAGTACTTC. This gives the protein CSARDPRPTYEQYF.